This TCR beta chain emerged from a study of pediatric ulcerative colitis. At colonoscopy, a blood sample was also collected. Generated by immunoSEQ multiplex PCR, the TCRdb table keeps only in-frame clones and is missing some. The sample consists of approximately 60,000 clones, about 86% of them appearing once. Study-wide results and caveats: Compared with controls, ulcerative colitis showed greater blood-rectum clone sharing. Rectal repertoires separated controls, mild-moderate and acute severe colitis. Substantially fewer templates came from two patients' blood samples.

The germline gives CDR1 LGHNT, CDR2 FRNRAP. V gave up 9 bases and J gave up 3 bases, with 12 bases separating them. This CDR3 region has 13 residues. On this clone itself: Its specificity is not known.

The source of this sequence is a boy younger than 18 with severe ulcerative colitis. The genes are TRBV12-5 and TRBJ1-3; D might be TRBD1 (6 bases). The sample taken for sequencing was blood. CDR3 residues: CASPTGIGNTIYF. The CDR3 coding sequence is TGTGCTAGCCCTACAGGGATTGGAAACACCATATATTTT.